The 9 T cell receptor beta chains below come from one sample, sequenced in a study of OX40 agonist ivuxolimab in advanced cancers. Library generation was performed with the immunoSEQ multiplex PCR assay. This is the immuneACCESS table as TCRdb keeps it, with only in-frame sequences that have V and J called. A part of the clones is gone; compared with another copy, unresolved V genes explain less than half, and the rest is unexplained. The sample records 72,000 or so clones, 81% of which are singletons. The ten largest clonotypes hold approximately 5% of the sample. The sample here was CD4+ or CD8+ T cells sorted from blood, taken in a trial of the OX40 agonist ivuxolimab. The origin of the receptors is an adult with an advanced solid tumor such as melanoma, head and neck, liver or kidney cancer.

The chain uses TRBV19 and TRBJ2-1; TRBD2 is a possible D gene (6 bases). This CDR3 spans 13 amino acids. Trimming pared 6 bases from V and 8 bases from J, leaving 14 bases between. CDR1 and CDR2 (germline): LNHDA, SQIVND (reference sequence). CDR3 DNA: TGTGCCAGTAGCGACTTGGGGGGTGATGAGCAGTTCTTC. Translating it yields CASSDLGGDEQFF.

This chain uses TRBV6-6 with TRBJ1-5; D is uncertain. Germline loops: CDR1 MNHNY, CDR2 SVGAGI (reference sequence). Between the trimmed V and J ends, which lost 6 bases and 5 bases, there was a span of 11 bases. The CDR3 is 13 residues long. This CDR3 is CASSQLGHQPQHF. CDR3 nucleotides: TGTGCCAGCAGCCAACTGGGTCATCAGCCCCAGCATTTT.

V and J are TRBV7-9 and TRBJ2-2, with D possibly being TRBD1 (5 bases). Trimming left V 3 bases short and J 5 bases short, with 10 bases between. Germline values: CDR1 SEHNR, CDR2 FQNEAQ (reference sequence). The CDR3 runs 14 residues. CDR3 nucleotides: TGTGCCAGCAGCTTTGCGGCAGGGACCGGGGAGCTGTTTTTT. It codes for CASSFAAGTGELFF.

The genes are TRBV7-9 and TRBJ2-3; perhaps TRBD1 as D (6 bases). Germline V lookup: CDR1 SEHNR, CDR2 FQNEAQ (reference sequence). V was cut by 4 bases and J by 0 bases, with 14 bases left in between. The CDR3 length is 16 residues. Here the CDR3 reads CASSWQRTDSTDTQYF. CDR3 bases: TGTGCCAGCAGCTGGCAGAGGACAGATAGCACAGATACGCAGTATTTT.

The CDR3 loop reads CASSAYNSPLHF. The CDR3 DNA sequence: TGTGCCAGCAGCGCCTATAATTCACCCCTCCACTTT. This chain links TRBV5-4 with TRBJ1-6; D is ambiguous. Germline loops: CDR1 SGHNT, CDR2 YYREEE (reference sequence). This CDR3 comprises 12 residues. Trimming stripped 4 bases from V and 2 bases from J, with 1 base between.

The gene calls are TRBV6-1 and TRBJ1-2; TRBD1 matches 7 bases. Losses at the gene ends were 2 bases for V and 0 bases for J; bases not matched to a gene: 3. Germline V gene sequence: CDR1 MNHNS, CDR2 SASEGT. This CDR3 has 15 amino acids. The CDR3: CASSEWTGSNYGYTF. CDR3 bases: TGTGCCAGCAGTGAATGGACAGGATCTAACTATGGCTACACCTTC.

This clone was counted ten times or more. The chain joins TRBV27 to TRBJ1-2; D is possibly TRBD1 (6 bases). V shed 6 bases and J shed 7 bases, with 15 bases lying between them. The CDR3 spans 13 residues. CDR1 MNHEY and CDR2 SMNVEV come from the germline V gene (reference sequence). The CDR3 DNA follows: TGTGCCAGCAGAGCGTACAGGGCTGCTGGCTACACCTTC. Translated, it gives CASRAYRAAGYTF.

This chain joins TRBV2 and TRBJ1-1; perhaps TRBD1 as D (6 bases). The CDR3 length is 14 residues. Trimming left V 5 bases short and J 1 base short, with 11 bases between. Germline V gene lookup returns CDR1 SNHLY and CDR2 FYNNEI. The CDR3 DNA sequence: TGTGCCAGCAGTCCGAGGACAGAGAACACTGAAGCTTTCTTT. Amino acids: CASSPRTENTEAFF.

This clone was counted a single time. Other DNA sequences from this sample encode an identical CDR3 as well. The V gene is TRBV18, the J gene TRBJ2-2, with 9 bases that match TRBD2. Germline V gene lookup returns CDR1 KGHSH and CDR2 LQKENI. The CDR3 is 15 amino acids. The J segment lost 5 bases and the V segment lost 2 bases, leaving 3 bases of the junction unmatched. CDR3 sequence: CASSPAAGGTGELFF. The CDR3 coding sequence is TGTGCCAGCTCACCAGCGGCGGGAGGGACCGGGGAGCTGTTTTTT.